These 25 T cell receptor beta chains were sequenced from one sample in a study of human T cells and chemical hapten exposure. The starting material, unfractionated whole blood, was used for total RNA extraction. TCRdb independently ran MiXCR on the 5' RACE reads; one entry per CDR3 protein. Here the sample spans roughly 110,000 distinct CDR3 sequences, approximately 19% being singletons. Receptors were obtained from a human donor in good health.

This clonotype was counted between two and nine times. V usage is TRBV28 and J usage is TRBJ2-3; tentatively, D is TRBD2 (7 bases). Trimming cost V 2 bases and J 1 base, with 10 bases left between them. This CDR3 comprises 15 residues. Per germline, CDR1 MDHEN and CDR2 SYDVKM. As DNA, the CDR3 is TGTGCCAGCAGTTTAAGGCGGGGGCGCACAGATACGCAGTATTTT. Encoded protein: CASSLRRGRTDTQYF.

The chain carries TRBV11-1 and TRBJ2-1, with D possibly being TRBD2 (5 bases). The germline V gene has CDR1 SGHAT and CDR2 FQDESV (reference sequence). This CDR3 has 16 amino acids. Trimming stripped 5 bases from V and 0 bases from J, with 14 bases between. The CDR3 here is CASSAPSYSSYNEQFF. As DNA, the CDR3 is TGTGCCAGCAGCGCCCCTAGCTATAGCTCCTACAATGAGCAGTTCTTC. The whole variable domain, filled in from reference TRBV11-1 and TRBJ2-1, reads EAEVAQSPRYKITEKSQAVAFWCDPISGHATLYWYRQILGQGPELLVQFQDESVVDDSQLPKDRFSAERLKGVDSTLKIQPAELGDSAMYLCASSAPSYSSYNEQFFGPGTRLTVL.

The chain combines TRBV7-3 with TRBJ2-5; 7 bases line up with TRBD2. This CDR3 spans 14 amino acids. Unmatched junction bases numbered 5, after V lost 3 bases and J lost 4 bases. CDR1 and CDR2 from the germline V gene are SGHTA and FQGTGA. Here the CDR3 reads CASSLGGRGETQYF. The CDR3 nucleotides read TGTGCCAGCAGCTTGGGAGGGCGAGGAGAGACCCAGTACTTC. Complete variable domain (other parts from reference TRBV7-3 and TRBJ2-5): GAGVSQTPSNKVTEKGKYVELRCDPISGHTALYWYRQSLGQGPEFLIYFQGTGAADDSGLPNDRFFAVRPEGSVSTLKIQRTERGDSAVYLCASSLGGRGETQYFGPGTRLLVL.

This clonotype has a handful of counts. The rearrangement uses TRBV12-3 or TRBV12-4 and TRBJ2-1; TRBD2 aligns across 12 bases. J gave up 6 bases and V 6 bases, and 6 bases lay outside the gene matches. This CDR3 has 15 residues. DNA of the CDR3: TGTGCCAGCAGGAAGACTAGCGGGGGTCGCAATGAGCAGTTCTTC. Its translation: CASRKTSGGRNEQFF.

The chain is built from TRBV12-3 or TRBV12-4 and TRBJ1-4; perhaps TRBD1 as D (5 bases). V was shortened by 10 bases and J by 3 bases, with 9 bases between the two germline ends. This CDR3 has 12 amino acids. CDR3 region: CATGFPNEKLFF. The CDR3 DNA is TGTGCCACAGGGTTTCCTAATGAAAAACTGTTTTTT.

The sample holds many counts of this clonotype. The chain carries TRBV2 and TRBJ2-3, with TRBD1 matching over 7 bases. Germline V gives CDR1 SNHLY, CDR2 FYNNEI. Trimming took 7 bases from V and 0 from J; bases not matched to a gene: 10. The CDR3 extends over 16 amino acids. CDR3 coding DNA: TGTGCCAGCACCAGACAGGGCGGCTTTAGCACAGATACGCAGTATTTT. Amino acid sequence: CASTRQGGFSTDTQYF.

This clonotype showed up just a few times. The chain couples TRBV10-3 to TRBJ1-1, with D possibly TRBD1 on 5 matching bases. The germline V gene encodes CDR1 ENHRY and CDR2 SYGVKD. CDR3 length equals 14 residues. Deletions cut 9 bases from V and 2 bases from J, with 16 bases between. The chain's CDR3 is CAINAGTINTEAFF. The CDR3 region has the DNA TGTGCCATTAACGCCGGGACGATTAACACTGAAGCTTTCTTT.

This clonotype has a handful of counts. V usage is TRBV7-2 and J usage is TRBJ2-3; 11 bases fit TRBD2. Germline V CDR1 and CDR2: SGHTA, FQGNSA. Trimming at V came to 5 bases and at J to 0 bases, leaving 10 bases not matched to a gene. The CDR3 runs 18 residues. CDR3 residues: CASSRGLAGRPSTDTQYF. The CDR3 nucleotides are TGTGCCAGCAGCCGCGGACTAGCGGGCAGACCTAGCACAGATACGCAGTATTTT. Filled out from reference TRBV7-2 and TRBJ2-3, the complete variable domain reads GAGVSQSPSNKVTEKGKDVELRCDPISGHTALYWYRQSLGQGLEFLIYFQGNSAPDKSGLPSDRFSAERTGGSVSTLTIQRTQQEDSAVYLCASSRGLAGRPSTDTQYFGPGTRLTVL.

The chain employs TRBV7-8 and TRBJ1-5; a possible D gene is TRBD1 (5 bases). The ends were cut back, 0 bases at V and 4 bases at J, with 10 bases in the middle. The CDR3 consists of 15 residues. Germline loops: CDR1 SGHVS, CDR2 FQNEAQ. CDR3 sequence reads: CASSLAGAGNQPQHF. Written as DNA, the CDR3 is TGTGCCAGCAGCTTAGCAGGGGCAGGAAATCAGCCCCAGCATTTT.

This clonotype was detected only a few times. The chain has TRBV7-8 and TRBJ2-5; D gene uncertain. Germline V CDR1 and CDR2: SGHVS, FQNEAQ. Trimming pared 2 bases from V and 5 bases from J, leaving 9 bases between. CDR3 size: 13 residues. The CDR3 DNA reads as TGTGCCAGCAGCTTACGGATCCTGGAGACCCAGTACTTC. Translation: CASSLRILETQYF.

In its sample, this clonotype was seen many times. V and J are TRBV2 and TRBJ2-6; 9 positions agree with TRBD1. Germline V gene sequence: CDR1 SNHLY, CDR2 FYNNEI. V was pared by 11 bases and J by 4 bases, with 9 bases of the junction left unmatched. CDR3 length equals 15 residues. The CDR3 DNA reads as TGTGCCGGTCGGGACAGGGCGACCGGGGCCAACGTCCTGACTTTC. This translates into CAGRDRATGANVLTF.

The chain is built from TRBV30 and TRBJ2-3, with 11 bases identical to TRBD2. V was clipped by 1 base and J by 7 bases; unmatched bases: 13. CDR1 is GTSNPN, CDR2 SVGIG, per germline (reference sequence). This CDR3 comprises 17 residues. The CDR3 region has the DNA TGTGCCTGGAGTGCCCTCCCGGGACTAGCGGTATCAAATACGCAGTATTTT. As protein: CAWSALPGLAVSNTQYF.

This chain joins TRBV28 and TRBJ1-1; 8 nucleotides align to TRBD1. Losses at the gene ends were 0 bases for V and 8 bases for J; bases not matched to a gene: 14. Germline CDR1 and CDR2: MDHEN and SYDVKM. The CDR3 extends over 17 amino acids. This chain's CDR3 is CASSLWADRVNTLEAFF. Written as DNA, the CDR3 is TGTGCCAGCAGTTTATGGGCGGACAGGGTGAACACTTTAGAAGCTTTCTTT.

The chain joins TRBV28 to TRBJ1-4; the match to TRBD1 covers 8 bases. The CDR3 is 14 amino acids. Trimming took 7 bases from V and 6 from J; bases not matched to a gene: 7. Germline V gene data show CDR1 as MDHEN and CDR2 as SYDVKM. CDR3 bases: TGTGCCAGCACCTCACAGGGGGGGTATGAAAAACTGTTTTTT. This gives the protein CASTSQGGYEKLFF.

The sample holds a few counts of this clonotype. The chain recombines TRBV11-2 with TRBJ2-7, with a weak D call TRBD2 (6 bases). Germline V gives CDR1 SGHAT, CDR2 FQNNGV. CDR3 length equals 17 residues. Trimming stripped 1 base from V and 2 bases from J, with 18 bases between. CDR3 DNA sequence: TGTGCCAGCAGCTTAGGGGCTAGCGCCCGCTCTACCTACGAGCAGTACTTC. Protein: CASSLGASARSTYEQYF.

This clonotype was seen more than once but under ten times. V usage is TRBV20-1 and J usage is TRBJ2-2, with 7 bases matching TRBD2. Trimming at V came to 3 bases and at J to 5 bases, leaving 0 bases not matched to a gene. The CDR3 loop spans 12 amino acids. Germline V gives CDR1 DFQATT, CDR2 SNEGSKA (reference sequence). CDR3 region: CSASGRTGELFF. In nucleotides, the CDR3 is TGCAGTGCTAGCGGGAGGACCGGGGAGCTGTTTTTT.

This clonotype was detected only a few times. V gene TRBV29-1 combines with J gene TRBJ2-1, with a possible D match to TRBD2 (5 bases). With 7 bases removed from V and 9 bases from J, the gap between germline ends came to 22 bases. This CDR3 contains 14 residues. The germline CDR1 and CDR2 sequences are SQVTM and ANQGSEA. The CDR3 loop is CSARSQYTGSEQFF. The CDR3 DNA reads as TGCAGCGCCCGAAGCCAGTATACGGGGAGTGAGCAGTTCTTC.

This clonotype was detected only a few times. CDR3 sequence reads: CAWGSASPRAFF. The DNA for the CDR3 is TGTGCCTGGGGTTCGGCCTCCCCGCGGGCTTTCTTT. The chain recombines TRBV30 with TRBJ1-1; D is unclear. The CDR3 contains 12 residues. Germline-derived CDR1 and CDR2 are GTSNPN and SVGIG (reference sequence). The V end was cut by 5 bases, the J end by 11 bases, with 18 bases between. Complete variable domain (other parts from reference TRBV30 and TRBJ1-1): SQTIHQWPATLVQPVGSPLSLECTVEGTSNPNLYWYRQAAGRGLQLLFYSVGIGQISSEVPQNLSASRPQDRQFILSSKKLLLSDSGFYLCAWGSASPRAFFGQGTRLTVV.

The chain carries TRBV9 and TRBJ2-2; D is ambiguous. Trimming took 3 bases from V and 8 from J, leaving 14 bases between them. This CDR3 region has 14 residues. The V gene's germline CDR1 is SGDLS and CDR2 YYNGEE. DNA of the CDR3: TGTGCCAGCAGCGCTCCCGTGCCCGTGGGGGAGCTGTTTTTT. Translating gives CASSAPVPVGELFF.

This clonotype was observed a few times. This chain links TRBV2 with TRBJ1-5; D gene ambiguous. The CDR3 sequence is 13 residues long. V shed 7 bases and J shed 3 bases, with 10 bases lying between them. Germline V gene sequence: CDR1 SNHLY, CDR2 FYNNEI. CDR3 residues: CASTQVDNQPQHF. Written as DNA, the CDR3 is TGTGCCAGCACCCAGGTCGACAATCAGCCCCAGCATTTT. The variable domain in full, with the rest retrieved from reference TRBV2 and TRBJ1-5, is EPEVTQTPSHQVTQMGQEVILRCVPISNHLYFYWYRQILGQKVEFLVSFYNNEISEKSEIFDDQFSVERPDGSNFTLKIRSTKLEDSAMYFCASTQVDNQPQHFGDGTRLSIL.

This sequence joins TRBV12-3 or TRBV12-4 and TRBJ2-1; 11 bases line up with TRBD2. CDR3 length: 16 residues. Losses at the gene ends were 2 bases for V and 9 bases for J; bases not matched to a gene: 9. The CDR3 loop is CASSLLAGGMGIEQFF. The CDR3 DNA sequence: TGTGCCAGCAGTTTACTAGCGGGAGGTATGGGGATTGAGCAGTTCTTC.

The chain uses TRBV5-1 and TRBJ2-1; D ambiguous. The germline V gene has CDR1 SGHRS and CDR2 YFSETQ. This CDR3 comprises 13 residues. V shed 0 bases and J shed 8 bases, with 9 bases lying between them. The CDR3 bases are TGCGCCAGCAGCTTGGGGCCTGGGGATGAGCAGTTCTTC. Its protein is CASSLGPGDEQFF.

At least ten counts were recorded for this clonotype. The chain has TRBV7-9 and TRBJ2-1, with TRBD2 matching 9 bases. Germline-derived CDR1 and CDR2 are SEHNR and FQNEAQ (reference sequence). This CDR3 has 13 amino acids. The V gene end was trimmed by 1 base and the J gene end by 9 bases; junction bases not matched to a gene: 1. CDR3 loop: CASSLELAGEQFF. The CDR3 region has the DNA TGTGCCAGCAGCTTAGAACTAGCGGGTGAGCAGTTCTTC.

The table lists this clonotype with a few counts. The rearrangement joins TRBV20-1 to TRBJ1-6; D is unclear. CDR3 length: 14 amino acids. Germline V gene sequence: CDR1 DFQATT, CDR2 SNEGSKA (reference sequence). Trimming cost V 5 bases and J 0 bases, with 8 bases left between them. The CDR3 DNA is TGCAGTGCTGATCTAAGCTCCTATAATTCACCCCTCCACTTT. It codes for CSADLSSYNSPLHF.

The chain combines TRBV5-1 with TRBJ2-7; 7 bases line up with TRBD2. The CDR3 loop spans 16 amino acids. V gave up 3 bases and J gave up 3 bases; unmatched junction bases: 12. Germline V gene sequence: CDR1 SGHRS, CDR2 YFSETQ. CDR3 in amino acids: CASSSAAGAGNYEQYF. The DNA for the CDR3 is TGCGCCAGCAGCTCCGCTGCCGGAGCGGGGAACTACGAGCAGTACTTC.